The rows below give T cell receptor beta chains drawn from one sample of a study of blood T cell repertoires in COVID-19. Clones were sequenced by immunoSEQ multiplex PCR, and TCRdb holds only the in-frame ones, with some missing. The data hold under 250,000 clones, with roughly four fifths observed a single time. The specimen was peripheral blood. The receptors come from a woman aged 40 to 50 with active or convalescent COVID-19. The conserved cysteine and the conserved F or W are not part of the CDR3 here. D genes are given only for firm matches.

>TRBD1|TRBJ1-1|TRBV5-1
ASSLEAGRGLDEAF
>TRBD1|TRBJ1-5|TRBV2
ASRGQGVSNQPQH
>-|TRBJ2-7|TRBV5-1
ASSFGGQSSYEQY
>TRBD2|TRBJ2-3|TRBV9
ASSVSVLERGQDTQY
>-|TRBJ1-6|TRBV30
AGGDGNNSPLH
>-|TRBJ2-6|TRBV24-1
ATSDPQPTGISGANVLT
>TRBD1|TRBJ1-5|TRBV5-1
ASSLGDREGSNQPQH
>-|TRBJ2-1|TRBV27
ASSLGRGTPNEQF
>TRBD2|TRBJ2-1|TRBV9
ASSVLGLAGGPYEQF
>-|TRBJ1-5|TRBV27
ASSHQQGSTGSQPQH
>-|TRBJ1-4|TRBV7-9
ASSLDSGDNEKLF
>-|TRBJ2-1|TRBV12-3/TRBV12-4
ASTRGNEQF
>-|TRBJ1-6|TRBV5-1
ASSLGAGSRNSPLH
>-|TRBJ2-4|TRBV13
ASSLGQGGRRYIQY
>TRBD1|TRBJ2-6|TRBV3-1/TRBV3-2
ASSHPQGKAGANVLT
>-|TRBJ1-3|TRBV30
AWKRTGSGNTIY